This TCR beta chain is drawn from a study of blood T cell repertoires in COVID-19. As for the study in general: The United States, Italy and Spain were the sources of the acute and convalescent COVID-19 samples. Sources were T cells, B-cell-depleted T cells, or PBMCs; the material itself was cDNA or gDNA.

CDR3 size: 15 residues. Unmatched junction bases numbered 5, after V lost 6 bases and J lost 6 bases. Germline V gene data show CDR1 as MNHEY and CDR2 as SMNVEV (reference sequence). In the source study's methods: Nucleated cell counts were estimated from reference gene primer amplification. Here immunoSEQ multiplex PCR was the method, and the copy in TCRdb shows in-frame clones only, minus some. For V, J and clone size, that table is used; D and trimming come from the DNA. Of roughly 80,000 clones in the sample, around 91% were seen once. The receptor was isolated from a woman between 50 and 59 years old in a cohort sampled during active COVID-19. What was sequenced was peripheral blood. The chain recombines TRBV27 with TRBJ2-3; 14 bases are a match to TRBD2. This CDR3 is CASRRLAGGPDTQYF. CDR3 nucleotide sequence: TGTGCCAGCAGGAGACTAGCGGGAGGGCCCGATACGCAGTATTTT.